The rows below give T cell receptor beta chains drawn from one sample of a study of T cell repertoires in cytomegalovirus infection. TCRdb recomputed calls from the reads with MiXCR, one row per CDR3 protein. The sample carries tens of thousands of distinct CDR3 sequences, roughly 22% recorded once. No antigen has been identified for these receptors. The source material was CD8+ T cells from cultured PBMCs, sampled from culture after CMV antigen stimulation. These receptor sequences come from a human donor in good health (CMV status not recorded). Some clones in this sample may be carry-over from other donors' samples. Each CDR3 is given with its conserved first and last residue. The D gene is left open where the match is weak. Part of the rows lack a size; the others show once, few, many or a class for expanded clones.

j_call d_call v_call clone_size cdr3_nt cdr3_aa
TRBJ1-1 NA TRBV6-5 few TGTGCCAGCAGTCACTGGAACACTGAAGCTTTCTTT CASSHWNTEAFF
TRBJ2-1 TRBD2 TRBV4-1 few TGCGCCAGCAGCCAAGATACCAGCGGGGGCCGGAACAATGAGCAGTTCTTC CASSQDTSGGRNNEQFF
TRBJ1-1 NA TRBV2 few TGTGCCAGCAGTGAAGCTACAGGTCGAGGGGCTGAAGCTTTCTTT CASSEATGRGAEAFF
TRBJ2-7 NA TRBV6-5 NA TGTGCCAGCAGTTACTCCATGGGCTACGAGCAGTACTTC CASSYSMGYEQYF
TRBJ2-1 NA TRBV12-3/TRBV12-4 NA TGTGCCAGCAGTTTAGGGGTTGATTACAATGAGCAGTTCTTC CASSLGVDYNEQFF
TRBJ2-7 TRBD1 TRBV19 NA TGTGCCAGTCTGGGGACAGGGGACACCTACGAGCAGTACTTC CASLGTGDTYEQYF
TRBJ2-1 NA TRBV4-2 few TGTGCCAGCAGCCCTACCGCCTATGAGCAGTTCTTC CASSPTAYEQFF
TRBJ1-5 NA TRBV27 few TGTGCCAGCAGCGATCAGGGGTCTTATCAGCCCCAGCATTTT CASSDQGSYQPQHF
TRBJ2-2 NA TRBV7-2 NA TGTGCCAGCAGCTCGGTCCTACGGGGCGGGGAGCTGTTTTTT CASSSVLRGGELFF
TRBJ2-1 NA TRBV5-4 many TGTGCCAGCAGCTTGGAATCCTACAATGAGCAGTTCTTC CASSLESYNEQFF
TRBJ2-4 TRBD1 TRBV5-6 NA TGTGCCAGCAGACATGGACAGGGGGAAAACAGTCAGTACTTC CASRHGQGENSQYF
TRBJ1-5 NA TRBV27 NA TGTGCCAGCAGTTTATCGTTTAGCAATCAGCCCCAGCATTTT CASSLSFSNQPQHF
TRBJ2-1 TRBD2 TRBV6-2/TRBV6-3 few TGTGCCAGCACCGTGACTAGCGGGGGGGCGGACTCCTACAATGAGCAGTTCTTC CASTVTSGGADSYNEQFF
TRBJ1-6 NA TRBV4-1 NA TGCGCCAGCAGCCTACGAGGGGGGCTCAGCTCCTATAATTCACCCCTCCACTTT CASSLRGGLSSYNSPLHF
TRBJ2-7 TRBD1 TRBV27 NA TGTGCCAGCATAACCCCAAAGGACAGGGGCTACGAGCAGTACTTC CASITPKDRGYEQYF
TRBJ1-4 TRBD1 TRBV19 NA TGTGCCAGCTGGACAGGGGGCTATGGGACTAATGAAAAACTGTTTTTT CASWTGGYGTNEKLFF
TRBJ1-4 NA TRBV27 NA TGTGCCAGCAGTTCAGGGCGGGGCGGAAGAAAACTGTTTTTT CASSSGRGGRKLFF
TRBJ2-7 TRBD1 TRBV7-9 NA TGTGCCAGCAGCTTAAGAGGGGACAGGAGCGGCGAGCAGTACTTC CASSLRGDRSGEQYF
TRBJ2-3 TRBD2 TRBV7-6 NA TGTGCCAGCAGCTTAGAGAACTCACTAGCGGGGACACTAGATACGCAGTATTTT CASSLENSLAGTLDTQYF
TRBJ1-1 NA TRBV7-6 few TGTGCCAGCAGCTTAGCGTTTTTAATTGGGTGGAGGGGTAGGAGAACGACTGAAGCTTTCTTT CASSLAFLIGWRGRRTTEAFF
TRBJ2-1 NA TRBV4-1 few TGCGCCAGCAGCCATCTCGACAGGGAGCAGTTCTTC CASSHLDREQFF
TRBJ1-2 TRBD1 TRBV5-6 NA TGTGCCAGCAGCCGACAGGGGGCTCGGGGCTACACCTTC CASSRQGARGYTF
TRBJ1-1 NA TRBV4-1 NA TGCGCCAGCAGCCGCGGACAGCCACTCGAAGCTTTCTTT CASSRGQPLEAFF
TRBJ1-2 NA TRBV7-9 few TGTGCCAGCAGCTTCTTCCCAGAGTCCCATGGCTACACCTTC CASSFFPESHGYTF
TRBJ1-2 TRBD1 TRBV7-9 NA TGTGCCAGCAGCTCGACCGGGACAGGGGTCTATGGCTACACCTTC CASSSTGTGVYGYTF
TRBJ1-1 TRBD1 TRBV6-1 few TGTGCCGCAACCGGGACAGGGCTTAACACTGAAGCTTTCTTT CAATGTGLNTEAFF
TRBJ1-3 TRBD1 TRBV7-2 NA TGTGCCAGCAGCTTGCCTTCGCCGGGACAGGGCTCTGGAAACACCATATATTTT CASSLPSPGQGSGNTIYF
TRBJ2-2 NA TRBV4-1 NA TGTGCCAGCAGCCAAGGGCGGGGACAAGAGACCGGGGAGCTGTTTTTT CASSQGRGQETGELFF
TRBJ2-7 NA TRBV6-2/TRBV6-3 few TGTGCCAGCAAAATAGATCGACTCCACGAGCAGTACTTC CASKIDRLHEQYF
TRBJ1-3 NA TRBV9 many TGTGCCAGCAGCTTCCCCACGGGAGGGTCCTCTGGAAACACCATATATTTT CASSFPTGGSSGNTIYF
TRBJ2-7 NA TRBV6-1 NA TGTGCCAGCAGTGAAGCAGAGCGCTTCTCCTACGAGCAGTACTTC CASSEAERFSYEQYF
TRBJ2-1 TRBD1 TRBV6-5 few TGTGCCAGCAGCGTCGACAGGGTCGGAAATGAGCAGTTCTTC CASSVDRVGNEQFF
TRBJ2-1 TRBD2 TRBV29-1 NA TGCAGCGTCCCCCAGAGAGCTCTAGCGGGGGCACACAATGAGCAGTTCTTC CSVPQRALAGAHNEQFF
TRBJ1-5 NA TRBV6-1 NA TGTGCCAGCAGGGAGCGTGGGCAGGATCAGCCCCAGCATTTT CASRERGQDQPQHF
TRBJ1-1 NA TRBV7-6 NA TGTGCCAGCAGCTTAGCCTGGGGAGGGAGGACTGAAGCTTTCTTT CASSLAWGGRTEAFF
TRBJ1-2 TRBD1 TRBV7-8 few TGTGCCAGCAGCTTCAGGGGGCTCGGCTATGGCTACACCTTC CASSFRGLGYGYTF
TRBJ2-5 NA TRBV6-1 few TGTGCCAGCAGTGGGGGCTTCAGGGGAGAGACCCAGTACTTC CASSGGFRGETQYF
TRBJ1-2 TRBD1 TRBV25-1 NA TGTGCCAGCAGGGGGGACAGCGCCGAACATGGCTACACCTTC CASRGDSAEHGYTF